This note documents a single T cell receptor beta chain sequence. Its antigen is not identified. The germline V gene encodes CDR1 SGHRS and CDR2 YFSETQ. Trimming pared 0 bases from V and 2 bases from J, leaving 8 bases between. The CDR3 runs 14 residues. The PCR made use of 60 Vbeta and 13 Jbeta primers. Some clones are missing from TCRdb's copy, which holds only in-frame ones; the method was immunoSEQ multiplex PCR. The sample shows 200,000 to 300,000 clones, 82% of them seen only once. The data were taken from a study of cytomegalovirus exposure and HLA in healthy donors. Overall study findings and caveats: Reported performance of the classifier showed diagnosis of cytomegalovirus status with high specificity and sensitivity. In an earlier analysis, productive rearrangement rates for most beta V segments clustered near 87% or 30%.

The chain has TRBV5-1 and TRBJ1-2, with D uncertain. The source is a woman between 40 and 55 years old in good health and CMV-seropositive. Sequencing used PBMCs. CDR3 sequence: CASSLGEGNYGYTF. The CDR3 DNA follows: TGCGCCAGCAGCTTGGGGGAGGGAAACTATGGCTACACCTTC.